This T cell receptor beta chain was recovered during a study of shared clonotypes between healthy human individuals. The table came from immunoSEQ multiplex PCR; TCRdb's copy has only in-frame clones and leaves some out. The top ten clones hold approximately 13% of a sample with about 470,000 clones, 75% to 85% of them seen once. There are 16 residues in the CDR3. Germline CDR1 and CDR2: KGHSH and LQKENI. With 3 bases removed from V and 4 bases from J, the gap between germline ends came to 16 bases. The receptor comes from a woman aged 40 to 55 in good health. Some clones in this sample may be carry-over from other donors' samples. The chain is built from TRBV18 and TRBJ2-1, with D possibly being TRBD2 (5 bases). Material: PBMCs. CDR3 amino acids: CASSPSTAGGYNEQFF. In nucleotides, the CDR3 is TGTGCCAGCTCACCTTCGACGGCGGGCGGTTACAATGAGCAGTTCTTC.